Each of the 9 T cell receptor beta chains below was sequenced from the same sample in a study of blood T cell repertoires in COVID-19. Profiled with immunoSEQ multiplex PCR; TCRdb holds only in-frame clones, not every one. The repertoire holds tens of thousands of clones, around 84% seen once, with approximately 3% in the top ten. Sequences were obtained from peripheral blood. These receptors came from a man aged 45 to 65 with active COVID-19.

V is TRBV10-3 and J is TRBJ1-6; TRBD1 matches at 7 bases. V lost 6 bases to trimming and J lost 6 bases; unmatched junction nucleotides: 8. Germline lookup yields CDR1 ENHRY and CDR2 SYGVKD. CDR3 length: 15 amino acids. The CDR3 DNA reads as TGTGCCATCAGGGATTCCGGGACAGCTAATTCACCCCTCCACTTT. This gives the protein CAIRDSGTANSPLHF.

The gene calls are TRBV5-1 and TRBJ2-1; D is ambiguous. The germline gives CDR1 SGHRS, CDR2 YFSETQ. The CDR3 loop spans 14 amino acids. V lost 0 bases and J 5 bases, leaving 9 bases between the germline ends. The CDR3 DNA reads TGCGCCAGCAGCTTGGCCGCGCCGGACAATGAGCAGTTCTTC. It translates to CASSLAAPDNEQFF.

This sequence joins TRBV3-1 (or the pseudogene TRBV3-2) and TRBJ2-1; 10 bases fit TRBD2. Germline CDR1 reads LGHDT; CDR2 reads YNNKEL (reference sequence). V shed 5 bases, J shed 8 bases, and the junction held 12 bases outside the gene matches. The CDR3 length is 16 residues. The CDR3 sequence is CASSNRGTSAVHEQFF. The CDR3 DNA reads TGTGCCAGCAGCAACCGAGGGACTAGCGCGGTCCATGAGCAGTTCTTC.

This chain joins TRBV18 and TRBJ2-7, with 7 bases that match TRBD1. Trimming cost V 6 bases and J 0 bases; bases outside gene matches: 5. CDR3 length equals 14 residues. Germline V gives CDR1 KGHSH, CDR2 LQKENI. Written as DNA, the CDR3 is TGTGCCAGCTCGACGACAGGGTCCTCCTACGAGCAGTACTTC. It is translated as CASSTTGSSYEQYF.

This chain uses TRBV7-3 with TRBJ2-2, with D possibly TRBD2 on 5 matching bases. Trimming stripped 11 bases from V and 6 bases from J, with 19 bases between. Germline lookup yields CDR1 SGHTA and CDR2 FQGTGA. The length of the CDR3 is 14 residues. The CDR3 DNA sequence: TGTGCCGCAGCGGAATCATTGAGGGCCGGGGAGCTGTTTTTT. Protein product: CAAAESLRAGELFF.

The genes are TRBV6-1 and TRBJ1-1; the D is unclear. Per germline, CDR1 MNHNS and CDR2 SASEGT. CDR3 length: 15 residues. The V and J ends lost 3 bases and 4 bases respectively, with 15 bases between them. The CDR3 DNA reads TGTGCCAGCAGTGACCTCATACGATCGGGCACTGAAGCTTTCTTT. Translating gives CASSDLIRSGTEAFF.

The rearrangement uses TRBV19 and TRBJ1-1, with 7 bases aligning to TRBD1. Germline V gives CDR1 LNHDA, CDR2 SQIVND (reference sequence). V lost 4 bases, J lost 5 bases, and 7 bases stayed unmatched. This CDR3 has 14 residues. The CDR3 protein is CASSTYRQGTEAFF. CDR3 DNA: TGTGCCAGTAGTACCTACCGACAGGGAACTGAAGCTTTCTTT.

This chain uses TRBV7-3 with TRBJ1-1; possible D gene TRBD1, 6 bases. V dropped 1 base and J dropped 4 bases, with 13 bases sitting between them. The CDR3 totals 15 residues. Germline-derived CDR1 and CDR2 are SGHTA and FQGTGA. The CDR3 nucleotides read TGTGCCAGCAGCTTAAAAGGTGGGGGGGCCACTGAAGCTTTCTTT. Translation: CASSLKGGGATEAFF.

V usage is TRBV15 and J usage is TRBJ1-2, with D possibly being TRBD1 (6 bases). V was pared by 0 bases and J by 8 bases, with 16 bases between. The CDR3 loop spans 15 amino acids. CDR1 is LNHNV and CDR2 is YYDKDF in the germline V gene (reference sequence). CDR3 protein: CATSRDPPGARGYTF. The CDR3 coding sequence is TGTGCCACCAGCAGAGATCCGCCAGGGGCGAGGGGCTACACCTTC.